Below, 15 T cell receptor beta chains from the same sample are listed, as sequenced in a study of OX40 agonist ivuxolimab in advanced cancers. Here immunoSEQ multiplex PCR was the method, and the copy in TCRdb shows in-frame clones only, minus some. The sample has tens of thousands of clones, about 80% seen once. Sequenced material: CD4+ or CD8+ T cells sorted from blood, taken in a trial of the OX40 agonist ivuxolimab. The origin of the receptors is an adult with an advanced solid tumor such as melanoma, head and neck, liver or kidney cancer.

The rearrangement uses TRBV4-1 and TRBJ2-1, with TRBD2 matching over 10 bases. This CDR3 comprises 15 residues. The germline CDR1 and CDR2 sequences are MGHRA and YSYEKL. The V and J ends lost 3 bases and 4 bases, in that order; junction bases with no gene match: 3. In nucleotides, the CDR3 is TGCGCCAGCAGCCAGGGACTAGCGATTTACAATGAGCAGTTCTTC. This sequence encodes CASSQGLAIYNEQFF.

The rearrangement uses TRBV7-9 and TRBJ1-5, with a tentative D call TRBD1 (6 bases). CDR1 and CDR2 from the germline V gene are SEHNR and FQNEAQ (reference sequence). There are 14 residues in the CDR3. Trimming left V 8 bases short and J 3 bases short, with 14 bases between. CDR3 bases: TGTGCCAGCTCACAGGGTACCACCAATCAGCCCCAGCATTTT. It specifies CASSQGTTNQPQHF.

This clone occurred many times. The rearrangement joins TRBV11-2 to TRBJ2-7; TRBD1 matches at 7 bases. The CDR3 consists of 16 residues. The junction had 9 bases not matched to a gene; V was cut back by 4 bases and J by 0 bases. Germline assignment: CDR1 SGHAT and CDR2 FQNNGV. This CDR3 reads CASSWEPGQSSYEQYF. The CDR3 nucleotides read TGTGCCAGCAGCTGGGAACCGGGACAGAGCTCCTACGAGCAGTACTTC.

The chain links TRBV5-1 to TRBJ1-1; tentatively, D is TRBD1 (6 bases). The CDR3 sequence is 15 residues long. The ends were cut back, 0 bases at V and 1 base at J, with 10 bases in the middle. The V gene's germline CDR1 is SGHRS and CDR2 YFSETQ. CDR3 in amino acids: CASSLARTANTEAFF. The CDR3 DNA sequence: TGCGCCAGCAGCTTGGCAAGGACAGCGAACACTGAAGCTTTCTTT.

The rearrangement joins TRBV11-3 to TRBJ2-1, with D perhaps assigned TRBD1 or TRBD2 (5 bases each). This CDR3 is built from 12 residues. Germline values: CDR1 SGHNT, CDR2 YENEEA. The V end was cut by 8 bases, the J end by 10 bases, with 15 bases between. The CDR3 DNA follows: TGTGCCAGCGGGACCGGTGGCGCGGAGCAGTTCTTC. It translates to CASGTGGAEQFF.

The gene calls are TRBV19 and TRBJ1-1; 7 bases fit TRBD1. The V gene end was trimmed by 4 bases and the J gene end by 6 bases; junction bases not matched to a gene: 14. This CDR3 comprises 16 residues. Looked up from germline, CDR1 is LNHDA and CDR2 is SQIVND (reference sequence). The CDR3 DNA follows: TGTGCCAGTAGTACTACAGGGGTGAGGGCCCGGGCTGAAGCTTTCTTT. Encoded protein: CASSTTGVRARAEAFF.

As concerns this clone: A junction end diverges from the germline sequence, so it may reflect a read error. The genes are TRBV2 and TRBJ2-5; 8 nucleotides agree with TRBD2. The V gene's germline CDR1 is SNHLY and CDR2 FYNNEI. The CDR3 contains 12 residues. The CDR3 DNA is TGTGCCAGCAGGGTCGGGGGGGGACCCGTAGACTTC. It is translated as CASRVGGGPVDF.

This chain connects TRBV28 to TRBJ1-3; D not resolved. From germline, CDR1 is MDHEN and CDR2 SYDVKM. This CDR3 is built from 14 residues. The germline V and J ends were trimmed by 5 bases and 8 bases, with 16 bases remaining between them. The DNA of the CDR3 is TGTGCCAGCAGTAGCCGGACCGGCGGGGACACCATATATTTT. This encodes CASSSRTGGDTIYF.

V is TRBV5-1 and J is TRBJ1-2, with 9 bases lining up with TRBD1. V was pared by 3 bases and J by 4 bases, with 7 bases of the junction left unmatched. CDR3 length: 15 residues. CDR1 SGHRS and CDR2 YFSETQ come from the germline V gene. CDR3 in amino acids: CASSWGQGRPYGYTF. CDR3 DNA: TGCGCCAGCAGCTGGGGACAGGGTAGGCCCTATGGCTACACCTTC.

DNA of the CDR3: TGTGCCAGCAGTGACTCCCCGGGGTCACCCCTCCACTTT. Translation gives CASSDSPGSPLHF. This chain uses TRBV6-4 with TRBJ1-6; D gene unclear. The germline V and J ends were trimmed by 0 bases and 10 bases, with 7 bases remaining between them. Germline loops: CDR1 MRHNA, CDR2 SNTAGT. This CDR3 comprises 13 residues.

The chain combines TRBV6-6 with TRBJ2-3; 13 nucleotides align to TRBD2. The germline gives CDR1 MNHNY, CDR2 SVGAGI (reference sequence). This CDR3 spans 15 amino acids. Losses at the gene ends were 7 bases for V and 4 bases for J; bases not matched to a gene: 5. The CDR3 spells CASTKLAGGADTQYF. As DNA, the CDR3 is TGTGCCAGCACCAAACTAGCGGGAGGGGCAGATACGCAGTATTTT.

The CDR3 protein is CASSSMTGVNNQPQHF. CDR3 nucleotide sequence: TGTGCCAGCAGTTCCATGACAGGGGTGAACAATCAGCCCCAGCATTTT. The genes are TRBV2 and TRBJ1-5, with 8 bases fitting TRBD1. CDR1 SNHLY and CDR2 FYNNEI come from the germline V gene. The CDR3 covers 16 residues. Unmatched junction bases numbered 9, after V lost 5 bases and J lost 3 bases.

The rearrangement links TRBV6-5 to TRBJ1-1, with 9 bases that match TRBD1. CDR1 MNHEY and CDR2 SVGAGI come from the germline V gene. This CDR3 has 15 residues. J was trimmed by 4 bases and V by 6 bases; bases with no gene match: 9. In DNA form, the CDR3 reads TGTGCCAGCAGCCCCCATCGGGACAGGGTCACTGAAGCTTTCTTT. It encodes CASSPHRDRVTEAFF.

The CDR3 nucleotides are TGTGCCAGCAGAACACAGGGAGATACGCAGTATTTT. The encoded protein is CASRTQGDTQYF. The chain is built from TRBV25-1 and TRBJ2-3, with TRBD1 as a possible D gene (6 bases). V lost 6 bases, J lost 5 bases, and 9 bases lay in between. Germline V gene sequence: CDR1 MGHDK, CDR2 SYGVNS. The CDR3 sequence is 12 residues long.

V is TRBV7-2 and J is TRBJ1-5, with D possibly being TRBD1 (5 bases). CDR3 length: 14 amino acids. Trimming stripped 5 bases from V and 3 bases from J, with 11 bases between. Germline CDR1 is SGHTA and CDR2 is FQGNSA. This chain's CDR3 is CASSRGRFNQPQHF. The CDR3 bases are TGTGCCAGCAGCCGGGGACGGTTCAATCAGCCCCAGCATTTT.